This T cell receptor beta chain derives from a study of post-analysis software for immune sequencing data. Tagging with unique molecular identifiers was a feature of the TCR beta cDNA libraries. Researchers reported 400,000 to 550,000 cDNA molecules coming from about 1 to 10 million T cells. TCRdb ran MiXCR on the PCR reads and lists one entry per CDR3 protein. The table includes about 680,000 distinct CDR3 sequences, about 60% detected once. Unmatched junction bases numbered 10, after V lost 3 bases and J lost 1 base. The CDR3 contains 17 residues. Germline V gives CDR1 LGHDT, CDR2 YNNKEL (reference sequence). A note on this clonotype: Its antigen is currently unknown.

Study results and limitations: By F measure, strong co-clustering occurred among samples prepared in the same batch. Normalized Chao1 diversity was significantly lower in multiple sclerosis patients than in controls. Controls had lower frequencies than patients of about 5 TRBV segments, which included TRBV5-6, TRBV5-1 and TRBV20-1.

This TCR came from a girl aged 2 to 9 with multiple sclerosis. The J gene is TRBJ2-5, the V gene TRBV3-1; 8 bases align to TRBD2. Material for sequencing was blood. The CDR3 region is CASSHTPKRGFQETQYF. As DNA, the CDR3 is TGTGCCAGCAGCCACACACCGAAGCGGGGGTTCCAAGAGACCCAGTACTTC.